This TCR beta chain was identified in a study of OX40 agonist ivuxolimab in advanced cancers. Researchers took blood at baseline, on cycle 4 day 1, and on cycle 7 day 1. Germline CDR1 SGHVS, CDR2 FNYEAQ. Unmatched junction bases numbered 9, after V lost 4 bases and J lost 4 bases. The CDR3 has 18 amino acids. As regards this clone: As yet, its antigen is unknown.

Profiled with immunoSEQ multiplex PCR; TCRdb holds only in-frame clones, not every one. The sample carries around 74,000 clones, 85% to 90% recorded once. Whole-study findings and limits: Normalized expansion of T-cell clones was also low for some nonresponders.

This sequence was found in an adult with an advanced solid tumor such as melanoma, head and neck, liver or kidney cancer. The chain carries TRBV7-6 and TRBJ2-6, with 11 bases that match TRBD2. The sequencing used CD4+ or CD8+ T cells sorted from blood, collected in a trial of the OX40 agonist ivuxolimab. CDR3 nucleotides: TGTGCCAGCAGCTCCCTAGCGGGGGGACCGGCGGGGGCCAACGTCCTGACTTTC. Its translation: CASSSLAGGPAGANVLTF.